These 24 T cell receptor beta chains originate from one sample sequenced in a study of identical twins (dated by TCRdb to about 2016). The library was made by 5' RACE. The reads were generated on an Illumina HiSeq 2000. In TCRdb, the public reads were trimmed at Q25 with fastp and aligned with MiXCR, with productive beta chains retained. Rows are unified per CDR3 protein, each entry keeping the most common DNA and genes. The sample profile shows nearly 900,000 distinct CDR3 sequences; 9% to 15% of them were found once. Of the sample, about 1.6% falls within the top ten clones. These sequences were also reported in another study, on yellow fever vaccine responses in identical twins.

The sample taken for sequencing was PBMCs. The origin of the receptors is a woman aged 18-29 years in good health.

This clonotype turned up a few times. The V gene is TRBV7-9, the J gene TRBJ2-1; D is perhaps TRBD1 or TRBD2 (5 bases each). The V gene lost 0 bases and the J gene lost 10 bases, with 7 bases spanning the gap. CDR3 length equals 12 residues. Germline V lookup: CDR1 SEHNR, CDR2 FQNEAQ (reference sequence). The CDR3 bases are TGTGCCAGCAGCTTAGCCCGGGACGAGCAGTTCTTC. It is translated as CASSLARDEQFF.

This clonotype was detected only a few times. The V call is TRBV27, the J call TRBJ2-1, with D maybe TRBD1 (5 bases). Trimming shortened V by 1 base and J by 7 bases, and 8 bases separated the two germline ends. The CDR3 is made up of 13 amino acids. Germline loops: CDR1 MNHEY, CDR2 SMNVEV (reference sequence). The CDR3 is CASSLWGQNEQFF. CDR3 nucleotides: TGTGCCAGCAGTTTATGGGGCCAAAATGAGCAGTTCTTC.

This clonotype was observed a handful of times. The rearrangement joins TRBV28 to TRBJ2-1, with 7 bases fitting TRBD1. The CDR3 loop spans 16 amino acids. Trimming took 7 bases from V and 2 from J; bases not matched to a gene: 11. Germline CDR1 is MDHEN and CDR2 is SYDVKM. CDR3 protein: CASTIDKRGPYNEQFF. Written as DNA, the CDR3 is TGTGCCAGCACCATCGATAAAAGGGGGCCCTACAATGAGCAGTTCTTC. Based on the CDR3 plus reference TRBV28 and TRBJ2-1, the full variable domain is DVKVTQSSRYLVKRTGEKVFLECVQDMDHENMFWYRQDPGLGLRLIYFSYDVKMKEKGDIPEGYSVSREKKERFSLILESASTNQTSMYLCASTIDKRGPYNEQFFGPGTRLTVL.

The V gene is TRBV6-2 or TRBV6-3, the J gene TRBJ2-5; no clear D. V lost 2 bases, J lost 2 bases, and 12 bases lay in between. CDR1 and CDR2 (germline): MNHEY, SVGEGT. This CDR3 comprises 15 residues. The CDR3 reads CASSYGWASQETQYF. The CDR3 DNA follows: TGTGCCAGCAGTTACGGGTGGGCTTCACAAGAGACCCAGTACTTC.

This clonotype was seen more than once but under ten times. The J gene is TRBJ2-5, the V gene TRBV28, with D perhaps assigned TRBD1 or TRBD2 (5 bases each). The ends were cut back, 6 bases at V and 2 bases at J, with 13 bases in the middle. This CDR3 is 14 amino acids long. Per the germline V gene, CDR1 is MDHEN and CDR2 is SYDVKM. CDR3 in DNA: TGTGCCAGCAGCACGGGACCGTCACAAGAGACCCAGTACTTC. It specifies CASSTGPSQETQYF.

This clonotype was seen only a few times. This rearrangement joins TRBV10-3 to TRBJ2-7; tentatively, D is TRBD2 (6 bases). Between the trimmed V and J ends, which lost 4 bases and 2 bases, there was a span of 9 bases. Germline V gene lookup returns CDR1 ENHRY and CDR2 SYGVKD. This CDR3 comprises 13 residues. The CDR3: CAISGRGTYEQYF. The CDR3 DNA reads as TGTGCCATCAGTGGTCGCGGGACCTACGAGCAGTACTTC.

The chain joins TRBV19 to TRBJ1-1; D possibly corresponds to TRBD1 (5 bases). With 3 bases removed from V and 5 bases from J, the gap between germline ends came to 16 bases. Germline V lookup: CDR1 LNHDA, CDR2 SQIVND (reference sequence). The CDR3 covers 15 residues. The CDR3 loop is CASSMSGGFRTEAFF. The CDR3 DNA reads TGTGCCAGTAGTATGTCCGGGGGGTTTAGGACTGAAGCTTTCTTT. Complete variable domain (other parts from reference TRBV19 and TRBJ1-1): DGGITQSPKYLFRKEGQNVTLSCEQNLNHDAMYWYRQDPGQGLRLIYYSQIVNDFQKGDIAEGYSVSREKKESFPLTVTSAQKNPTAFYLCASSMSGGFRTEAFFGQGTRLTVV.

This clonotype was seen repeatedly, ten times or more. The chain joins TRBV3-1 to TRBJ1-2; no clear D gene. CDR3 length equals 13 residues. Germline V CDR1 and CDR2: LGHDT, YNNKEL (reference sequence). V was shortened by 0 bases and J by 8 bases, with 10 bases between the two germline ends. CDR3 coding DNA: TGTGCCAGCAGCCAAGATGCGGGGAAAGGCTACACCTTC. It encodes CASSQDAGKGYTF.

The chain combines TRBV9 with TRBJ2-2, with 11 bases that match TRBD2. This CDR3 is 17 amino acids long. Germline V gene sequence: CDR1 SGDLS, CDR2 YYNGEE. J lost 4 bases, V lost 3 bases, and 8 bases had no gene match. The CDR3 loop is CASSAQGGTSGTGELFF. CDR3 sequence (DNA): TGTGCCAGCAGCGCGCAAGGAGGGACTAGCGGCACCGGGGAGCTGTTTTTT.

This clonotype was observed a few times. V is TRBV28 and J is TRBJ2-4; 9 nucleotides agree with TRBD2. Per germline, CDR1 MDHEN and CDR2 SYDVKM. After removal of 3 bases from V and 5 bases from J, the junction contained 8 bases not matched to a gene. CDR3 size: 16 residues. The CDR3 loop is CASSLGGGGYQNIQYF. The DNA for the CDR3 is TGTGCCAGCAGTTTGGGCGGGGGGGGGTACCAAAACATTCAGTACTTC.

The rearrangement uses TRBV7-9 and TRBJ2-2; D is undetermined. This CDR3 has 16 residues. Trimming removed 0 bases at V and 0 bases at J, with 8 bases between. Looked up from germline, CDR1 is SEHNR and CDR2 is FQNEAQ (reference sequence). The CDR3 DNA sequence: TGTGCCAGCAGCTTAGCCGGATTTGCGAACACCGGGGAGCTGTTTTTT. It yields the protein CASSLAGFANTGELFF.

The chain employs TRBV5-1 and TRBJ2-1; the D gene is possibly TRBD1 (7 bases). From germline, CDR1 is SGHRS and CDR2 YFSETQ. The CDR3 covers 15 residues. With 5 bases removed from V and 2 bases from J, the gap between germline ends came to 14 bases. CDR3: CASSAGGTAYNEQFF. CDR3 nucleotides: TGCGCCAGCAGTGCAGGGGGGACAGCCTACAATGAGCAGTTCTTC.

This clonotype was seen a few times. CDR3 DNA: TGCAGCGGCCTCAGTGGGGGGGAGACCCAGTACTTC. Protein sequence: CSGLSGGETQYF. The gene calls are TRBV29-1 and TRBJ2-5, with D possibly being TRBD2 (6 bases). The V and J ends lost 7 bases and 5 bases respectively, with 14 bases between them. The CDR3 is 12 amino acids. Germline CDR1 SQVTM, CDR2 ANQGSEA. Full variable domain (missing parts from reference TRBV29-1 and TRBJ2-5): SAVISQKPSRDICQRGTSLTIQCQVDSQVTMMFWYRQQPGQSLTLIATANQGSEATYESGFVIDKFPISRPNLTFSTLTVSNMSPEDSSIYLCSGLSGGETQYFGPGTRLLVL.

CDR3 nucleotides: TGTGCCAGCAGCTCGCGGACTAGCGCAATCACAGATACGCAGTATTTT. Translation gives CASSSRTSAITDTQYF. The V call is TRBV7-8, the J call TRBJ2-3, with 9 bases that match TRBD2. Trimming cost V 4 bases and J 2 bases; bases outside gene matches: 7. The CDR3 totals 16 residues. Germline V gene lookup returns CDR1 SGHVS and CDR2 FQNEAQ.

This clonotype was observed at least ten times. The chain recombines TRBV5-1 with TRBJ2-3; D gene uncertain. The CDR3 is 13 residues long. Germline values: CDR1 SGHRS, CDR2 YFSETQ. The V gene lost 5 bases and the J gene lost 6 bases, with 13 bases spanning the gap. The CDR3 loop reads CASRAGSQDTQYF. In nucleotides, the CDR3 is TGCGCCAGCAGGGCAGGTTCGCAGGATACGCAGTATTTT.

The J gene is TRBJ2-1, the V gene TRBV5-6; possibly TRBD2 for D (7 bases). CDR1 is SGHDT, CDR2 YYEEEE, per germline. V lost 4 bases, J lost 3 bases, and 20 bases lay in between. This CDR3 is built from 17 residues. The CDR3 nucleotides are TGTGCCAGCAGCCCACCCCGGAGGGGGGGCGTCTACAATGAGCAGTTCTTC. Translation: CASSPPRRGGVYNEQFF.

This clonotype appeared many times. The chain is built from TRBV29-1 and TRBJ2-3; 9 bases are a match to TRBD2. CDR1 and CDR2 from the germline V gene are SQVTM and ANQGSEA. The V segment lost 3 bases and the J segment 4 bases; nucleotides outside the gene matches: 14. This CDR3 comprises 17 residues. The CDR3, as DNA: TGCAGCGTTGAGGTAGCGGGAGCGTGGGTCGGGGCAGATACGCAGTATTTT. Its translation is CSVEVAGAWVGADTQYF.

The J gene is TRBJ2-1, the V gene TRBV20-1; TRBD2 aligns across 8 bases. The germline V gene has CDR1 DFQATT and CDR2 SNEGSKA (reference sequence). This CDR3 has 15 residues. V dropped 2 bases and J dropped 9; count of bases not matched to a gene: 12. CDR3 nucleotide sequence: TGCAGTGCTAGAAAGACGGAGCGGGAGATGGGTGAGCAGTTCTTC. It codes for CSARKTEREMGEQFF.

The chain links TRBV5-1 to TRBJ2-3, with 12 bases lining up with TRBD2. The V segment lost 9 bases and the J segment 2 bases; nucleotides outside the gene matches: 7. This CDR3 comprises 15 residues. CDR1 is SGHRS and CDR2 is YFSETQ in the germline V gene. The CDR3 sequence: CATQTSGGLTDTQYF. In DNA form, the CDR3 reads TGCGCCACTCAAACTAGCGGGGGGCTCACAGATACGCAGTATTTT.

The V and J genes are TRBV15 and TRBJ1-3, with no clear D. Germline CDR1 LNHNV, CDR2 YYDKDF (reference sequence). The CDR3 is 18 amino acids. V lost 0 bases and J 0 bases, leaving 15 bases between the germline ends. The CDR3 DNA reads TGTGCCACCAGCAGAGATCTGGAAGTAAACTTCTCTGGAAACACCATATATTTT. This gives the protein CATSRDLEVNFSGNTIYF.

This clonotype was counted ten times or more. The V call is TRBV7-2, the J call TRBJ1-4; D gene uncertain. The CDR3 sequence is 15 residues long. Per germline, CDR1 SGHTA and CDR2 FQGNSA. Trimming took off 5 bases at V and 8 bases at J, with 18 bases between the two ends. DNA for the CDR3: TGTGCCAGCAGCCCAAACACGGGCATCTCGGAAAAACTGTTTTTT. Its protein is CASSPNTGISEKLFF.

This clonotype turned up a few times. The chain employs TRBV11-1 and TRBJ2-3; possibly TRBD1 for D (7 bases). The CDR3 runs 18 residues. Trimming took off 2 bases at V and 5 bases at J, with 23 bases between the two ends. Germline V gene data show CDR1 as SGHAT and CDR2 as FQDESV (reference sequence). The CDR3 is CASSLPGGWGQNKDTQYF. CDR3 nucleotide sequence: TGTGCCAGCAGCTTACCTGGAGGGTGGGGACAGAACAAAGATACGCAGTATTTT.

There are a few counts of this clonotype. The rearrangement uses TRBV20-1 and TRBJ2-7; 10 nucleotides match TRBD1. V trimming: 5 bases; J trimming: 2 bases; junction bases outside the gene matches: 6. CDR3 length equals 14 residues. The germline V gene encodes CDR1 DFQATT and CDR2 SNEGSKA (reference sequence). In DNA form, the CDR3 reads TGCAGTGCTCTAGGACAGGGGGGGACCTACGAGCAGTACTTC. Translation: CSALGQGGTYEQYF.

This clonotype was found many times. The V call is TRBV6-5, the J call TRBJ2-6; D ambiguous. Trimming took 2 bases from V and 5 from J, leaving 13 bases between them. The CDR3 has 16 residues. The germline V gene encodes CDR1 MNHEY and CDR2 SVGAGI. In DNA form, the CDR3 reads TGTGCCAGCAGTTACCAGCTTAGTCCCTGGGCCAACGTCCTGACTTTC. Translated: CASSYQLSPWANVLTF.